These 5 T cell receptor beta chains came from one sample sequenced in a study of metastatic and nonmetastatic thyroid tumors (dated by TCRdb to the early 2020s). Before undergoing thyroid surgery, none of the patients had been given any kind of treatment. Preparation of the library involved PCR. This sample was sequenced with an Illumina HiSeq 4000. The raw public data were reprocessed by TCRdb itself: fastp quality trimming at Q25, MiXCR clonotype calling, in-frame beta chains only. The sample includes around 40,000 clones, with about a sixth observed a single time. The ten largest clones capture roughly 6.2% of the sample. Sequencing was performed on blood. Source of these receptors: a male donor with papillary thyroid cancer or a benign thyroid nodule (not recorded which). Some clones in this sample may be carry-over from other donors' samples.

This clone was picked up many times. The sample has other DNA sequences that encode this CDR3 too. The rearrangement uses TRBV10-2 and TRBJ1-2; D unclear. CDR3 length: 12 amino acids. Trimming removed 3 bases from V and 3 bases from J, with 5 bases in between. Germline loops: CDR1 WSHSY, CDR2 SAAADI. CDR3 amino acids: CASSEGDYGYTF. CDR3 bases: TGCGCCAGCAGTGAAGGAGACTATGGCTACACCTTC.

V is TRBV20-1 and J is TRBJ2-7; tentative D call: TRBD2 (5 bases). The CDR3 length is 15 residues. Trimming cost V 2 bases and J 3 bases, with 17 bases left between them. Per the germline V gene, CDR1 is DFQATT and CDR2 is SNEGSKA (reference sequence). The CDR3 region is CSARYPGYFLYEQYF. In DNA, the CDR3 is TGCAGTGCTAGATATCCGGGGTATTTCCTCTACGAGCAGTACTTC.

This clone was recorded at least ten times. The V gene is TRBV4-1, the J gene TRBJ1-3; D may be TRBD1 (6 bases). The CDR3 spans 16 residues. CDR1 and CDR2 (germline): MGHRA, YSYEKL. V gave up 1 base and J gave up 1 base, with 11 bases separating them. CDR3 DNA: TGCGCCAGCAGCCAAGGCTTCAGGGGTTCTGGAAACACCATATATTTT. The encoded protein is CASSQGFRGSGNTIYF.

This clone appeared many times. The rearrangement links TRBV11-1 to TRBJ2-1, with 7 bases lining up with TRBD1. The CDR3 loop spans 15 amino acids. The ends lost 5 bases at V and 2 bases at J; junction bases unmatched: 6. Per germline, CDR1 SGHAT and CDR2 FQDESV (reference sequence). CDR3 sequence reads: CASSRGQDPYNEQFF. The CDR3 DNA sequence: TGTGCCAGCAGCCGAGGACAGGATCCCTACAATGAGCAGTTCTTC.

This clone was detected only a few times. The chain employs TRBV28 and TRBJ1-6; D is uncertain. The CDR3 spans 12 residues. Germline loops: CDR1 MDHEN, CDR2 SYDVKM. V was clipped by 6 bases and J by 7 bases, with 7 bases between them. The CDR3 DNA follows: TGTGCCAGCAGCCCCTTCAATTCACCCCTCCACTTT. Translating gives CASSPFNSPLHF.